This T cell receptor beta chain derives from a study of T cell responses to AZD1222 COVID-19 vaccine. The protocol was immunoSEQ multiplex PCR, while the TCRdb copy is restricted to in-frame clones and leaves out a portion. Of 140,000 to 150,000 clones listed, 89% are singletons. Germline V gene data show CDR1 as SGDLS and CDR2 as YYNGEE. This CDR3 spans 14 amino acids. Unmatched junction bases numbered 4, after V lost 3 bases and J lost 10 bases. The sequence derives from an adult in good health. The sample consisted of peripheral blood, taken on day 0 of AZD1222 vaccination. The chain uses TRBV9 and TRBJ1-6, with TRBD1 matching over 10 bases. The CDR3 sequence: CASSEGTGVSPLHF. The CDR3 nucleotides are TGTGCCAGCAGCGAGGGGACAGGGGTCTCACCCCTCCACTTT.